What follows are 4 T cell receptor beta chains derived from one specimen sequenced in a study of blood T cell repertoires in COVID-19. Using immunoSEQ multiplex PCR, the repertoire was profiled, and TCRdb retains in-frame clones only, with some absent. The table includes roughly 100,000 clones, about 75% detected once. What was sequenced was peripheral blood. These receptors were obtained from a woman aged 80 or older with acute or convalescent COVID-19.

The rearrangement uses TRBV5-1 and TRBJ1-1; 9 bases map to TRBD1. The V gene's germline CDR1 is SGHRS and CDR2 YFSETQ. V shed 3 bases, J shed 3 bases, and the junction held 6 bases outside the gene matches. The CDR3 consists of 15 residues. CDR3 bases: TGCGCCAGCAGCTCGTTGGACAGGGGCGACACTGAAGCTTTCTTT. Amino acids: CASSSLDRGDTEAFF.

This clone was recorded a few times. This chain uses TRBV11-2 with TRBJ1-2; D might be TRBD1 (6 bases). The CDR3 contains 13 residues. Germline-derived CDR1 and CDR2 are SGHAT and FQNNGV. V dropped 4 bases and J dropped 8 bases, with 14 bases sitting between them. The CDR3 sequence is CASSSNTGKGYTF. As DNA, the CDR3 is TGTGCCAGCAGCTCCAATACAGGGAAAGGCTACACCTTC.

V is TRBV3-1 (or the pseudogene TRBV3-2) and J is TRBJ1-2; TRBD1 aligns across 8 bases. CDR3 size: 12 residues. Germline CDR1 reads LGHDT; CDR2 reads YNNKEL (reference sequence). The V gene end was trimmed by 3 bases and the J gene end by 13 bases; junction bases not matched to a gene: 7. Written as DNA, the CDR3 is TGTGCCAGCAGCCAGGGAGACAGGGGATCCACCTTC. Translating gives CASSQGDRGSTF.

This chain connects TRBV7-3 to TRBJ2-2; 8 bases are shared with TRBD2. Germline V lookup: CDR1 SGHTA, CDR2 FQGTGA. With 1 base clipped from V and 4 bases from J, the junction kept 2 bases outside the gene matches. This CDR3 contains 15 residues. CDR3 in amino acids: CASSLSSGSTGELFF. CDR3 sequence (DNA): TGTGCCAGCAGCTTAAGCAGCGGGAGCACCGGGGAGCTGTTTTTT.